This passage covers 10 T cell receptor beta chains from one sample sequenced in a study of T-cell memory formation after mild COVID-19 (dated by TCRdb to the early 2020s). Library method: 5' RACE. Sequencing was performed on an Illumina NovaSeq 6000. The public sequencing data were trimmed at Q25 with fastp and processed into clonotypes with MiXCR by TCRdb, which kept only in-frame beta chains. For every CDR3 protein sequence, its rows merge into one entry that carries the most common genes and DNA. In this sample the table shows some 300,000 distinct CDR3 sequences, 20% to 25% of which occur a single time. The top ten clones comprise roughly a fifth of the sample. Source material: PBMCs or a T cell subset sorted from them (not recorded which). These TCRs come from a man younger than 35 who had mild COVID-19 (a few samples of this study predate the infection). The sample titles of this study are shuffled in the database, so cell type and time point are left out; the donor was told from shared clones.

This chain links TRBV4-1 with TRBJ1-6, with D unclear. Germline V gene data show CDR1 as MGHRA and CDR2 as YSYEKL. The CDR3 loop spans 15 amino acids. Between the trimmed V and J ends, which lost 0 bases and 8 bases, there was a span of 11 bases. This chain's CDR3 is CASSQDESGDSPLHF. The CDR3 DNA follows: TGCGCCAGCAGCCAAGATGAGTCTGGGGATTCACCCCTCCACTTT.

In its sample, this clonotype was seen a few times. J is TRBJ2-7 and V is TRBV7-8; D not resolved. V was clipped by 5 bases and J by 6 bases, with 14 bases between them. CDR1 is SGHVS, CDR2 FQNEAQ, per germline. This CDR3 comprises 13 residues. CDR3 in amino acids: CASSPTLVGEQYV. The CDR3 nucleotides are TGTGCCAGCAGCCCCACGCTCGTCGGCGAGCAGTACGTC.

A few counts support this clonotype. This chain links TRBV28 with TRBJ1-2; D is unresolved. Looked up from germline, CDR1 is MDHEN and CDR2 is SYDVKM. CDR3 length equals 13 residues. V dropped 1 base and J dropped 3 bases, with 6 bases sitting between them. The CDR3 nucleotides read TGTGCCAGCAGTTTATTTGGCGACTATGGCTACACCTTC. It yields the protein CASSLFGDYGYTF.

The CDR3: CASSLFVGELAKNIQYF. The CDR3 coding sequence is TGTGCCAGCAGCTTATTTGTCGGTGAGCTAGCCAAAAACATTCAGTACTTC. V usage is TRBV7-9 and J usage is TRBJ2-4; no clear D. The germline V and J ends were trimmed by 2 bases and 0 bases, with 14 bases remaining between them. Germline V gene data show CDR1 as SEHNR and CDR2 as FQNEAQ (reference sequence). The length of the CDR3 is 17 residues.

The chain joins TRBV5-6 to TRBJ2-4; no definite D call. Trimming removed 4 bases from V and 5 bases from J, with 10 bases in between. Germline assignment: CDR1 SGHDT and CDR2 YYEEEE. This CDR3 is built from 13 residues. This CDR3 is CASSRLTENIQYF. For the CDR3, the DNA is TGTGCCAGCAGCCGGCTGACGGAAAACATTCAGTACTTC. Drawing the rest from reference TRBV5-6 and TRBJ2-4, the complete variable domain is DAGVTQSPTHLIKTRGQQVTLRCSPKSGHDTVSWYQQALGQGPQFIFQYYEEEERQRGNFPDRFSGHQFPNYSSELNVNALLLGDSALYLCASSRLTENIQYFGAGTRLSVL.

CDR3 sequence: CASSPRTGFYEQYF. The CDR3 coding sequence is TGTGCCAGCAGCCCTCGGACAGGGTTTTACGAGCAGTACTTC. The rearrangement links TRBV7-9 to TRBJ2-7; 8 bases match TRBD1. The CDR3 is 14 residues long. Germline V gives CDR1 SEHNR, CDR2 FQNEAQ (reference sequence). V lost 5 bases to trimming and J lost 4 bases; unmatched junction nucleotides: 7.

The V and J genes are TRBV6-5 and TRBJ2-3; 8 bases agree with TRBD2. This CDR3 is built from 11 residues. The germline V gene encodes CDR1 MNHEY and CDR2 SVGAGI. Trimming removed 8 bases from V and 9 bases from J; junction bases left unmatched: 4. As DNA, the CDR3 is TGTGCCAGCCTTAGCGGGACAACGCAGTATTTT. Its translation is CASLSGTTQYF.

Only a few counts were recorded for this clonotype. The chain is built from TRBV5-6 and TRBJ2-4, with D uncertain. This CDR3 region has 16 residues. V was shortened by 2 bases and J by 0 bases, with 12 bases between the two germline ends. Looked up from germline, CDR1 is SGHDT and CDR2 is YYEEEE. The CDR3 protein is CASSLNAGLAKNIQYF. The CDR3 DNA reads TGTGCCAGCAGCTTAAATGCCGGGTTAGCCAAAAACATTCAGTACTTC. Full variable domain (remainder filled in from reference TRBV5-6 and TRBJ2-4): DAGVTQSPTHLIKTRGQQVTLRCSPKSGHDTVSWYQQALGQGPQFIFQYYEEEERQRGNFPDRFSGHQFPNYSSELNVNALLLGDSALYLCASSLNAGLAKNIQYFGAGTRLSVL.

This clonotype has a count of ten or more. CDR3 loop: CASSLAGPGELFF. The DNA of the CDR3 is TGCGCCAGCAGCTTGGCGGGCCCCGGGGAGCTGTTTTTT. This rearrangement joins TRBV5-1 to TRBJ2-2; D uncertain. Germline assignment: CDR1 SGHRS and CDR2 YFSETQ. The CDR3 loop spans 13 amino acids. V lost 0 bases and J 6 bases, leaving 6 bases between the germline ends.

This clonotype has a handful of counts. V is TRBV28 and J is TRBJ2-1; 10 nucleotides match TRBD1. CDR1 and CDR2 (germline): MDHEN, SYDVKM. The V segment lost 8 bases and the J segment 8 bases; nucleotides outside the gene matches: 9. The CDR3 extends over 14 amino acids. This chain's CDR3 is CASALRDRGHEQFF. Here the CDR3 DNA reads TGTGCCAGCGCCCTCCGGGACAGGGGACATGAGCAGTTCTTC.